These 5 T cell receptor beta chains were sequenced from one sample in a study of shared clonotypes between healthy human individuals. Terminally differentiated effector memory CD45RA+ cells were excluded by CCR7 positive selection of CD45RO-negative cells. Sequenced by immunoSEQ multiplex PCR; TCRdb stores in-frame clones only, minus some. The repertoire holds approximately 2,200,000 clones, about 93% seen once, with about 1.8% in the top ten. Sequenced material: naive CD8+ T cells from PBMCs. These TCRs come from a young man in good health. Some clones in this sample may be carry-over from other donors' samples.

The chain recombines TRBV28 with TRBJ1-5; 7 bases map to TRBD1. V was clipped by 3 bases and J by 0 bases; unmatched bases: 11. The germline CDR1 and CDR2 sequences are MDHEN and SYDVKM. The CDR3 runs 18 residues. The DNA of the CDR3 is TGTGCCAGCAGTTTTGGTAGGGGGCGTTCATCTAGCAATCAGCCCCAGCATTTT. Residues: CASSFGRGRSSSNQPQHF.

This chain uses TRBV6-1 with TRBJ2-1; D is perhaps TRBD2 (6 bases). This CDR3 spans 13 amino acids. Germline CDR1 is MNHNS and CDR2 is SASEGT. Trimming pared 1 base from V and 9 bases from J, leaving 10 bases between. This CDR3 reads CASSEGWRGEQFF. The CDR3 DNA follows: TGTGCCAGCAGTGAAGGCTGGCGGGGTGAGCAGTTCTTC.

The chain carries TRBV4-1 and TRBJ2-1, with D possibly TRBD1 on 6 matching bases. Germline values: CDR1 MGHRA, CDR2 YSYEKL. The germline V and J ends were trimmed by 3 bases and 5 bases, with 11 bases remaining between them. The CDR3 is made up of 14 amino acids. The CDR3 DNA follows: TGCGCCAGCAGCCAGTCACAGGGTAACAATGAGCAGTTCTTC. Translated: CASSQSQGNNEQFF.

On this clone itself: One junction end does not reproduce the germline sequence, and a read error may be involved. The chain recombines TRBV7-3 with TRBJ1-1; 8 bases align to TRBD1. The CDR3 spans 13 residues. Germline CDR1 is SGHTA and CDR2 is FQGTGA. CDR3 nucleotides: TGTGCCAGCAGCCTGGAGTCGACAGGGGACAAGAGTTTT. Protein sequence: CASSLESTGDKSF. Full variable domain (rest looked up from reference TRBV7-3 and TRBJ1-1): GAGVSQTPSNKVTEKGKYVELRCDPISGHTALYWYRQSLGQGPEFLIYFQGTGAADDSGLPNDRFFAVRPEGSVSTLKIQRTERGDSAVYLCASSLESTGDKSFGQGTRLTVV.

The V and J genes are TRBV6-5 and TRBJ2-1; 13 bases align to TRBD2. CDR3 length: 16 amino acids. The V gene end was trimmed by 2 bases and the J gene end by 7 bases; junction bases not matched to a gene: 5. Germline CDR1 and CDR2: MNHEY and SVGAGI. DNA for the CDR3: TGTGCCAGCAGTTACGACGGGACTAGCGGGATTAATGAGCAGTTCTTC. Its translation: CASSYDGTSGINEQFF.